A selection of T cell receptor beta chains follows, all from one sample in a study of Tregs in tolerant kidney transplant recipients. Sequenced by immunoSEQ multiplex PCR; TCRdb stores in-frame clones only, minus some. This sample carries roughly 14,000 clones, 90% to 95% of them seen once, and the ten largest clones take over 10%. Material for sequencing was CD8+ T cells from blood. The receptors were sampled from a human donor in good health. The CDR3 runs from the conserved cysteine through the conserved F or W. The D gene is left open where the match is weak. The size of a clone is reported for some rows only, either as once, few or many, or as a class for expanded clones.

abundance | j_gene | v_gene | d_gene | CDR3aa | CDR3nt
. | TRBJ1-5 | TRBV7-3 | . | CASSPGSQPQHF | TGTGCCAGCAGTCCAGGGAGTCAGCCCCAGCATTTT
. | TRBJ1-2 | TRBV6-5 | . | CASSWDGRDGYTF | TGTGCCAGCAGTTGGGACGGGAGGGATGGCTACACCTTC
. | TRBJ2-6 | TRBV11-1 | TRBD1 | CASSDRGSRSGANVLTF | TGTGCCAGCAGCGACAGGGGGTCCCGCTCTGGGGCCAACGTCCTGACTTTC
medium-sized | TRBJ2-1 | TRBV7-6 | TRBD1 | CASSQGQHNEQFF | TGTGCCAGCAGCCAGGGACAGCACAATGAGCAGTTCTTC
. | TRBJ1-4 | TRBV23-1 | TRBD1 | CASSLTGGPEGEKLFF | TGCGCCAGCAGTCTAACAGGGGGACCCGAGGGTGAAAAACTGTTTTTT
. | TRBJ1-1 | TRBV10-2 | . | CASSEFSLGQGRMNTEAFF | TGCGCCAGCAGTGAGTTCTCTCTGGGTCAGGGGCGCATGAACACTGAAGCTTTCTTT
once | TRBJ1-2 | TRBV29-1 | . | CSVEAPKGLNYGYTF | TGCAGCGTTGAAGCTCCCAAGGGACTTAACTATGGCTACACCTTC
. | TRBJ1-2 | TRBV4-1 | . | CASSQVGASGYTF | TGCGCCAGCAGCCAAGTTGGGGCGAGTGGCTACACCTTC
. | TRBJ1-2 | TRBV10-2 | . | CASSATDYGYTF | TGCGCCAGCAGTGCTACAGACTATGGCTACACCTTC
. | TRBJ1-1 | TRBV9 | . | CASSASRGENTEAFF | TGTGCCAGCAGCGCGAGCCGTGGGGAGAACACTGAAGCTTTCTTT
. | TRBJ2-7 | TRBV6-5 | TRBD1 | CASSQWTGLPHEQYF | TGTGCCAGCAGTCAATGGACAGGGCTCCCCCACGAGCAGTACTTC
. | TRBJ2-4 | TRBV5-6 | . | CASSHLQGGFENIQYF | TGTGCCAGCAGCCACCTACAAGGGGGATTCGAAAACATTCAGTACTTC
. | TRBJ1-1 | TRBV7-2 | . | CASLRDADEAFF | TGTGCCAGCCTCCGGGACGCAGATGAAGCTTTCTTT
. | TRBJ2-2 | TRBV4-3 | . | CASSQVLFYGRYTGELFF | TGCGCCAGCAGCCAAGTGCTCTTCTATGGACGGTACACCGGGGAGCTGTTTTTT
once | TRBJ2-1 | TRBV7-8 | . | CASSLGPFGSPGNEQFF | TGTGCCAGCAGCTTAGGCCCTTTCGGGAGCCCTGGGAATGAGCAGTTCTTC
. | TRBJ2-7 | TRBV7-9 | TRBD2 | CASSLGAGATYEQYF | TGTGCCAGCAGCTTAGGAGCGGGGGCCACCTACGAGCAGTACTTC
. | TRBJ2-1 | TRBV2 | TRBD2 | CASGGLAVGYNEQFF | TGTGCCAGCGGGGGACTAGCGGTCGGTTACAATGAGCAGTTCTTC
. | TRBJ1-5 | TRBV6-4 | . | CARTPTNQPQHF | TGTGCCAGAACGCCTACCAATCAGCCCCAGCATTTT
. | TRBJ2-7 | TRBV19 | TRBD1 | CASSTRDRGPYEQYF | TGTGCCAGTAGTACCCGGGACAGGGGGCCCTACGAGCAGTACTTC
. | TRBJ1-5 | TRBV7-6 | . | CASSSRAWGSGEYQPQHF | TGTGCCAGCAGCTCGCGAGCATGGGGCTCGGGAGAATATCAGCCCCAGCATTTT
. | TRBJ1-5 | TRBV25-1 | . | CASSHQGWNQPQHF | TGTGCCAGCAGTCACCAGGGTTGGAATCAGCCCCAGCATTTT
once | TRBJ2-1 | TRBV7-3 | . | CASSLTTGRGNNEQFF | TGTGCCAGCAGCTTAACAACGGGACGGGGCAACAATGAGCAGTTCTTC
. | TRBJ1-4 | TRBV4-2 | . | CASSLWGGTNEKLFF | TGTGCCAGCAGCCTCTGGGGAGGGACTAATGAAAAACTGTTTTTT
. | TRBJ2-3 | TRBV7-6 | . | CASSLGKPTDTQYF | TGTGCCAGCAGCTTAGGAAAACCCACAGATACGCAGTATTTT
once | TRBJ2-7 | TRBV19 | TRBD1 | CASSNRQGAYEQYF | TGTGCCAGTAGTAACCGACAGGGGGCCTACGAGCAGTACTTC
. | TRBJ2-1 | TRBV7-9 | TRBD1 | CASGNRTGRNEQFF | TGTGCCAGCGGTAATCGGACAGGGAGGAATGAGCAGTTCTTC
. | TRBJ2-2 | TRBV4-1 | . | CASSRSGELFF | TGCGCCAGCAGCCGATCCGGGGAGCTGTTTTTT
. | TRBJ2-1 | TRBV9 | . | CASSAPGSSSYNEQFF | TGTGCCAGCAGCGCCCCAGGGAGCAGCTCCTACAATGAGCAGTTCTTC
once | TRBJ2-3 | TRBV9 | TRBD2 | CASSPEVRMLAGVMTDTQYF | TGTGCCAGCAGCCCAGAAGTGAGAATGCTAGCGGGAGTAATGACAGATACGCAGTATTTT
. | TRBJ1-2 | TRBV5-1 | TRBD1 | CASSFRTGEVNYGYTF | TGCGCCAGCAGCTTCCGGACAGGGGAGGTTAACTATGGCTACACCTTC
. | TRBJ2-6 | TRBV30 | . | CAWGGRVIQSRANVLTF | TGTGCCTGGGGGGGTCGCGTTATACAAAGTCGGGCCAACGTCCTGACTTTC
. | TRBJ2-7 | TRBV5-1 | TRBD2 | CASSLGTSGRAYSYEQYF | TGCGCCAGCAGCTTAGGGACTAGCGGGAGGGCCTATTCCTACGAGCAGTACTTC